This TCR beta chain was sequenced for a study of blood T cell repertoires in COVID-19. At the level of the study: Spain, Italy and the United States supplied samples that represented acute and convalescent COVID-19. T cells, B-cell-depleted T cells, or PBMCs supplied cDNA or gDNA.

This clone was observed a single time. This table comes from immunoSEQ multiplex PCR, and its TCRdb copy is limited to in-frame clones, with some not included. The table records about 130,000 clones, around 76% of them present only once. V gave up 5 bases and J gave up 0 bases, with 20 bases separating them. The CDR3 spans 17 residues. Per the germline V gene, CDR1 is SGHDT and CDR2 is YYEEEE. The clonotype originates from a man aged 55 to 70 with acute or convalescent COVID-19. Specimen: peripheral blood. V gene TRBV5-6 combines with J gene TRBJ1-1; the D is unclear. CDR3 in amino acids: CASRRGSSRPVNTEAFF. The CDR3 DNA sequence: TGTGCCAGCAGGCGAGGAAGTAGTAGGCCCGTGAACACTGAAGCTTTCTTT.